This T cell receptor beta chain originates from a study of T cell responses to AZD1222 COVID-19 vaccine. Profiled with immunoSEQ multiplex PCR; TCRdb holds only in-frame clones, not every one. The sample shows tens of thousands of clones, around four fifths of them seen only once. Trimming at V came to 2 bases and at J to 1 base, leaving 13 bases not matched to a gene. This CDR3 has 20 amino acids. The starting material was peripheral blood, obtained on day 0 of AZD1222 vaccination. V and J are TRBV23-1 and TRBJ2-7, with TRBD2 matching 14 bases. TRBV23-1 has ORF status, its function being uncertain. This receptor was obtained from an adult in good health. DNA for the CDR3: TGCGCCAGCAGTCAACCCGGGACCGGGACTAGCGGGAGCCTTTCCTACGAGCAGTACTTC. As protein: CASSQPGTGTSGSLSYEQYF.